This T cell receptor beta chain was sequenced in a study of blood T cell repertoires in COVID-19. Study details: Specimens from acute and convalescent COVID-19 originated in the United States, Italy and Spain.

Only in-frame clones appear in the TCRdb table, and some are missing; sequencing was by immunoSEQ multiplex PCR. The sample records roughly 300,000 clones, 70% to 85% being singletons. The CDR3 has 16 residues. The V and J ends lost 0 bases and 1 base, in that order; junction bases with no gene match: 2. Germline V gives CDR1 SGHRS, CDR2 YFSETQ. The specimen was peripheral blood. The rearrangement uses TRBV5-1 and TRBJ2-2; 8 nucleotides agree with TRBD1. The sequence was collected from a human donor with COVID-19, enrolled during active disease. The donor label of this sample is uncertain. The CDR3 spells CASSLGQGLNTGELFF. CDR3 sequence (DNA): TGCGCCAGCAGCTTGGGACAGGGGCTGAACACCGGGGAGCTGTTTTTT. The full variable domain, in which reference TRBV5-1 and TRBJ2-2 provide the parts outside the CDR3, is KAGVTQTPRYLIKTRGQQVTLSCSPISGHRSVSWYQQTPGQGLQFLFEYFSETQRNKGNFPGRFSGRQFSNSRSEMNVSTLELGDSALYLCASSLGQGLNTGELFFGEGSRLTVL.